This TCR beta chain stems from a study of cytomegalovirus exposure and HLA in healthy donors. Study overall: Prior work identified 120 million or so unique TCR beta sequences in some 180 million T cells. Overall study results and limits: Presence/absence analyses assumed roughly uniform sequencing depth across donors, which may not hold. Researchers reported that a few CMV-associated chains were confirmed in vitro as CMV antigen-specific. HLA restriction was apparent for most CMV-associated TCR beta chains in a later analysis.

Worth noting for this clone: Its antigen is not identified.

The PCR had 60 Vbeta and 13 Jbeta primers. Profiled with immunoSEQ multiplex PCR; TCRdb holds only in-frame clones, not every one. The table includes some 93,000 clones, 65% to 85% detected once. Trimming took off 1 base at V and 5 bases at J, with 9 bases between the two ends. CDR1 and CDR2 (germline): SGHRS, YFSETQ. The length of the CDR3 is 13 residues. The sequence came from a man aged 50-59 years in good health and CMV-seronegative. This sequence joins TRBV5-1 and TRBJ2-5, with no clear D. The specimen was PBMCs. CDR3 protein: CASSLNGAETQYF. In DNA form, the CDR3 reads TGCGCCAGCAGCTTGAACGGAGCCGAGACCCAGTACTTC.